This T cell receptor beta chain was recovered during a study of human T cells and chemical hapten exposure. For the study at large: Patients additionally received therapeutic doses of diphenylcyclopropenone on the scalp once a week, and this continued throughout the approximately 23-week study.

Time point noted: patch test 2, 6 weeks after DPC sensitization. Treatment of the sample: therapeutic diphenylcyclopropenone sensitization with weekly scalp DPC. The template was total RNA from unfractionated whole blood. Points from the study as a whole: No shift was seen in TCRs above 1 in 1000 frequency with DPC sensitization.

During construction of the library, unique molecular identifiers were attached to individual cDNA molecules for quantitative, reproducible TCR counting. TCRdb ran MiXCR on the RACE reads and lists one entry per CDR3 protein. The sample lists fewer than 95,000 distinct CDR3 sequences; approximately 11% were seen once. The CDR3 sequence is 13 residues long. CDR1 SGHTA and CDR2 FQGNSA come from the germline V gene. The germline V and J ends were trimmed by 2 bases and 2 bases, with 5 bases remaining between them. This clonotype was seen ten or more times. What it binds is unknown. Sequenced material: whole blood, taken in connection with sensitization to the hapten diphenylcyclopropenone (DPC). This chain uses TRBV7-2 with TRBJ2-3; D gene uncertain. The clonotype originates from a man aged 35 to 55 with alopecia areata. Some clones in this sample may be carry-over from other donors' samples. The CDR3 protein is CASSLQYTDTQYF. For the CDR3, the DNA is TGTGCCAGCAGCTTACAATACACAGATACGCAGTATTTT.